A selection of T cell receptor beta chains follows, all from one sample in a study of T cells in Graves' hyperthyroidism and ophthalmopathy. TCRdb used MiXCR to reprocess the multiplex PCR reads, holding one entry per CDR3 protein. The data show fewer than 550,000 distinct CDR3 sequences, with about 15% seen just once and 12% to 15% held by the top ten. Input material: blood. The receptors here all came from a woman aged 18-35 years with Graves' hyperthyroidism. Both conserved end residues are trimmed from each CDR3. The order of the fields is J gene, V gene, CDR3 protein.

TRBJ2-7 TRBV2 ASSERGRGGYEQY
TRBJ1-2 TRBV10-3 AISEGPLLGDGYT
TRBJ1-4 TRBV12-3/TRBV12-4 ASSKRRDEKLF
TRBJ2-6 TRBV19 ASTAGLGYSGANVLT
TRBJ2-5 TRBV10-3 AIREKGVGTQY
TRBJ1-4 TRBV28 ASTNQGRATNEKLF
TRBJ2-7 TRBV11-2 ASSLISGRSRFPYEQY
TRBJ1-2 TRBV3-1 ASSQDGAYGYT
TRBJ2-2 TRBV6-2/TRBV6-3 ASTAVPSGGNPGELF
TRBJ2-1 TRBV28 ASRVPFDTKRSYNEQF
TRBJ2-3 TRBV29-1 SLKWGTGSDTQY
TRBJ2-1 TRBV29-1 SASDRGRSEQF